Shown below are 31 T cell receptor beta chains from a single sample sequenced in a study of beta chain features in type 1 diabetes listed by TCRdb under 2018. Receptor amplification or capture employed the immunoSEQ multiplex PCR assay. The High Capacity cDNA Reverse Transcription Kit was used to reverse transcribe all of the isolated RNA, meaning that expressed TCRB transcripts were what got sequenced. Sourced from immuneACCESS, this table was stored by TCRdb with only in-frame sequences that have V and J called. A share of the clones is absent; for the studies checked, an unresolved V gene accounts for under half, and the remainder has no known explanation. For this sample there are fewer than 200,000 clones; about 13% appear just once. The ten largest make up roughly 0.6% of the sample. Sequencing used central memory CD4+ T cells from blood. The origin of the receptors is a woman in her late teens or twenties in good health.

This clone was observed a handful of times. This sequence joins TRBV27 and TRBJ1-2; 7 bases match TRBD1. J lost 8 bases, V lost 7 bases, and 10 bases had no gene match. Germline V gene lookup returns CDR1 MNHEY and CDR2 SMNVEV (reference sequence). The CDR3 runs to 13 residues. The CDR3 bases are TGTGCCAGCATGGAGAGGGGGCGTAAAGGCTACACCTTC. It translates to CASMERGRKGYTF.

This rearrangement joins TRBV9 to TRBJ2-2; perhaps TRBD2 as D (6 bases). V gave up 4 bases and J gave up 3 bases, with 13 bases separating them. The CDR3 totals 15 residues. Germline CDR1 and CDR2: SGDLS and YYNGEE. The CDR3 sequence: CASSSGEADTGELFF. CDR3 DNA sequence: TGTGCCAGCAGCTCGGGAGAGGCGGACACCGGGGAGCTGTTTTTT.

This sequence joins TRBV4-2 and TRBJ1-2; D uncertain. V was trimmed by 0 bases and J by 0 bases, leaving 11 bases between them. Germline V gene sequence: CDR1 LGHNA, CDR2 YNFKEQ. The CDR3 length is 16 residues. The CDR3 bases are TGTGCCAGCAGCCAAGATCCGCACGTAGCTAACTATGGCTACACCTTC. Amino acids: CASSQDPHVANYGYTF.

The V gene is TRBV18, the J gene TRBJ2-1; 10 bases are shared with TRBD2. The CDR3 is made up of 17 amino acids. V gave up 2 bases and J gave up 7 bases; unmatched junction bases: 11. Germline V gene data show CDR1 as KGHSH and CDR2 as LQKENI. The CDR3 region has the DNA TGTGCCAGCTCACCAATTCCTAGCGGGAGTGTGTCGAATGAGCAGTTCTTC. Translating it yields CASSPIPSGSVSNEQFF.

The chain links TRBV20-1 to TRBJ2-7; D not certain. Germline V gene data show CDR1 as DFQATT and CDR2 as SNEGSKA (reference sequence). The CDR3 has 10 amino acids. Trimming cost V 6 bases and J 8 bases, with 11 bases left between them. CDR3 protein: CSAVSIQQYF. In DNA, the CDR3 is TGCAGTGCCGTTAGCATCCAGCAGTACTTC.

The CDR3 sequence: CASSLARGAGEQYF. The CDR3 bases are TGCGCCAGCAGCTTGGCCCGGGGGGCCGGCGAGCAGTACTTC. The chain employs TRBV5-1 and TRBJ2-7; possible D gene TRBD2, 7 bases. The CDR3 is 14 amino acids. V was clipped by 0 bases and J by 6 bases, with 13 bases between them. CDR1 and CDR2 from the germline V gene are SGHRS and YFSETQ.

J is TRBJ2-6 and V is TRBV4-2; D unclear. The germline gives CDR1 LGHNA, CDR2 YNFKEQ. Trimming took 5 bases from V and 0 from J, leaving 14 bases between them. CDR3 length equals 17 residues. CDR3 sequence: CASSSRRVSSGANVLTF. In DNA form, the CDR3 reads TGTGCCAGCAGCTCTAGGCGCGTCAGCTCTGGGGCCAACGTCCTGACTTTC.

The chain's CDR3 is CASSLSGTGTRGGTQYF. In DNA form, the CDR3 reads TGTGCCAGCAGTTTGTCCGGGACTGGGACTAGAGGAGGGACCCAGTACTTC. V gene TRBV27 combines with J gene TRBJ2-5; 8 nucleotides match TRBD2. From germline, CDR1 is MNHEY and CDR2 SMNVEV (reference sequence). V gave up 3 bases and J gave up 7 bases; unmatched junction bases: 16. There are 17 residues in the CDR3.

This clone was seen a handful of times. V usage is TRBV7-6 and J usage is TRBJ2-7, with TRBD2 identical over 9 bases. The V gene's germline CDR1 is SGHVS and CDR2 FNYEAQ. The trim removed 3 bases at V and 2 bases at J, leaving 8 bases unmatched. CDR3 length: 16 residues. CDR3 protein: CASSFQGSSGTYEQYF. CDR3 coding DNA: TGTGCCAGCAGCTTTCAAGGGTCTAGCGGGACCTACGAGCAGTACTTC.

This clone came up a few times. V is TRBV29-1 and J is TRBJ1-5; 9 bases align to TRBD1. The CDR3 is made up of 15 amino acids. After removal of 6 bases from V and 0 bases from J, the junction contained 6 bases not matched to a gene. The germline V gene has CDR1 SQVTM and CDR2 ANQGSEA. The CDR3 coding sequence is TGCAGCGTAGCGACAGGGGGGAATAGCAATCAGCCCCAGCATTTT. Protein sequence: CSVATGGNSNQPQHF. Supplemented by reference TRBV29-1 and TRBJ1-5, the full variable domain reads SAVISQKPSRDICQRGTSLTIQCQVDSQVTMMFWYRQQPGQSLTLIATANQGSEATYESGFVIDKFPISRPNLTFSTLTVSNMSPEDSSIYLCSVATGGNSNQPQHFGDGTRLSIL.

The J gene is TRBJ1-5, the V gene TRBV4-3; D not resolved. The CDR3 runs to 16 residues. CDR1 and CDR2 (germline): LGHNA, YSLEER. The V gene lost 0 bases and the J gene lost 2 bases, with 11 bases spanning the gap. The CDR3, as DNA: TGCGCCAGCAGCCAAGATGGAGGGTTGGGCAATCAGCCCCAGCATTTT. It encodes CASSQDGGLGNQPQHF.

The table lists this clone with a few counts. The gene calls are TRBV14 and TRBJ2-7; D uncertain. The V end was cut by 1 base, the J end by 3 bases, with 7 bases between. CDR3 length: 13 amino acids. The germline V gene encodes CDR1 SGHDN and CDR2 FVKESK. CDR3 region: CASSQGLDYEQYF. In nucleotides, the CDR3 is TGTGCCAGCAGCCAAGGTTTAGACTACGAGCAGTACTTC.

This clone was observed a handful of times. CDR3 amino acids: CASTKGVRNQPQHF. CDR3 DNA: TGTGCCAGCACTAAGGGGGTGCGGAATCAGCCCCAGCATTTT. V usage is TRBV2 and J usage is TRBJ1-5; maybe TRBD1 (6 bases). The V gene lost 7 bases and the J gene lost 4 bases, with 14 bases spanning the gap. CDR1 and CDR2 (germline): SNHLY, FYNNEI. The CDR3 runs to 14 residues.

This clone was counted a few times. The chain joins TRBV21-1 to TRBJ1-2. TRBV21-1 is described as a pseudogene. CDR3 length: 14 residues. Here the CDR3 reads CASSKDGVDYGYTF. CDR3 nucleotides: TGTGCCAGCAGCAAAGACGGGGTTGACTATGGCTACACCTTC.

This clone was recorded a few times. The chain uses TRBV4-3 and TRBJ2-5; D remains ambiguous. This CDR3 comprises 14 residues. V was pared by 4 bases and J by 2 bases, with 11 bases between. Per the germline V gene, CDR1 is LGHNA and CDR2 is YSLEER. In nucleotides, the CDR3 is TGCGCCAGCAGCCCCCGACTCGAGCAAGAGACCCAGTACTTC. Translation: CASSPRLEQETQYF.

This clone was observed a handful of times. Other nucleotide sequences from this sample produce the same CDR3. This sequence joins TRBV14 and TRBJ2-1; weak D call: TRBD2 (5 bases). The CDR3 has 14 amino acids. V dropped 1 base and J dropped 4 bases, with 8 bases sitting between them. The germline V gene has CDR1 SGHDN and CDR2 FVKESK. CDR3 DNA sequence: TGTGCCAGCAGCCAAGTAGGCGGGTACAATGAGCAGTTCTTC. This translates into CASSQVGGYNEQFF.

This clone was counted only a few times. The chain carries TRBV4-1 and TRBJ2-5, with 14 bases that match TRBD2. V trimming: 4 bases; J trimming: 4 bases; junction bases outside the gene matches: 5. The length of the CDR3 is 16 residues. Germline CDR1 is MGHRA and CDR2 is YSYEKL. The CDR3 sequence: CASSPGLAGAGETQYF. In nucleotides, the CDR3 is TGCGCCAGCAGCCCGGGACTAGCGGGAGCTGGAGAGACCCAGTACTTC.

This clone was observed a few times. V and J are TRBV30 and TRBJ1-5, with unresolved D. The V gene's germline CDR1 is GTSNPN and CDR2 SVGIG (reference sequence). The CDR3 extends over 14 amino acids. Between the trimmed V and J ends, which lost 3 bases and 0 bases, there was a span of 9 bases. CDR3 sequence (DNA): TGTGCCTGGAGCACTCTCGATAGCAATCAGCCCCAGCATTTT. Encoded protein: CAWSTLDSNQPQHF.

This clone was counted between two and nine times. The rearrangement links TRBV5-6 to TRBJ2-3; D not resolved. The germline V gene encodes CDR1 SGHDT and CDR2 YYEEEE. This CDR3 spans 14 amino acids. Deletions cut 2 bases from V and 2 bases from J, with 9 bases between. CDR3: CASSFGGNTDTQYF. CDR3 bases: TGTGCCAGCAGCTTTGGCGGTAACACAGATACGCAGTATTTT.

This clone was seen ten or more times. This chain joins TRBV7-3 and TRBJ2-5, with D uncertain. Germline V gene lookup returns CDR1 SGHTA and CDR2 FQGTGA. Trimming took off 4 bases at V and 3 bases at J, with 9 bases between the two ends. This CDR3 is built from 13 residues. The CDR3 bases are TGTGCCAGCAGCTCCCCCCCCAAAGAGACCCAGTACTTC. This sequence encodes CASSSPPKETQYF. The entire variable domain, with the rest obtained from reference TRBV7-3 and TRBJ2-5, is as follows: GAGVSQTPSNKVTEKGKYVELRCDPISGHTALYWYRQSLGQGPEFLIYFQGTGAADDSGLPNDRFFAVRPEGSVSTLKIQRTERGDSAVYLCASSSPPKETQYFGPGTRLLVL.

The V call is TRBV5-1, the J call TRBJ1-5; 8 bases are shared with TRBD1. CDR1 is SGHRS, CDR2 YFSETQ, per germline. V shed 0 bases, J shed 4 bases, and the junction held 6 bases outside the gene matches. The CDR3 is 16 residues long. This CDR3 is CASSLGGQDPNQPQHF. CDR3 bases: TGCGCCAGCAGCTTGGGGGGACAGGACCCAAATCAGCCCCAGCATTTT.

The V call is TRBV2, the J call TRBJ1-2, with 7 positions matching TRBD1. V trimming: 8 bases; J trimming: 2 bases; junction bases outside the gene matches: 8. This CDR3 is built from 14 residues. CDR1 and CDR2 from the germline V gene are SNHLY and FYNNEI. CDR3 amino acids: CASGGPQGNYGYTF. The CDR3 DNA follows: TGTGCCAGCGGGGGACCACAGGGGAACTATGGCTACACCTTC.

This clone came up many times. This chain links TRBV7-9 with TRBJ2-3; TRBD2 aligns across 7 bases. The CDR3 sequence is 16 residues long. The trim removed 0 bases at V and 2 bases at J, leaving 5 bases unmatched. The germline CDR1 and CDR2 sequences are SEHNR and FQNEAQ (reference sequence). The CDR3 spells CASSLAWLADTDTQYF. The CDR3 region has the DNA TGTGCCAGCAGCTTAGCATGGCTAGCGGACACAGATACGCAGTATTTT.

This chain joins TRBV6-6 and TRBJ2-3; unclear D gene. V was pared by 0 bases and J by 4 bases, with 11 bases between. Germline CDR1 MNHNY, CDR2 SVGAGI (reference sequence). The CDR3 extends over 15 amino acids. As DNA, the CDR3 is TGTGCCAGCAGTTACTCCGCAGGCTCCGCAGATACGCAGTATTTT. Translated: CASSYSAGSADTQYF.

The chain links TRBV28 to TRBJ2-1; the match to TRBD2 covers 10 bases. This CDR3 is built from 17 residues. The V and J ends lost 4 bases and 8 bases, in that order; junction bases with no gene match: 14. Germline V CDR1 and CDR2: MDHEN, SYDVKM. The CDR3 DNA follows: TGTGCCAGCAGTTACCGAGGAAGCGGGAGGGGATCACATGAGCAGTTCTTC. This encodes CASSYRGSGRGSHEQFF.

The chain recombines TRBV30 with TRBJ2-7; 11 bases line up with TRBD2. Trimming took 3 bases from V and 6 from J; bases not matched to a gene: 7. This CDR3 region has 14 residues. Per the germline V gene, CDR1 is GTSNPN and CDR2 is SVGIG (reference sequence). The CDR3: CAWRLAGGQGEQYF. CDR3 bases: TGTGCCTGGAGGTTAGCGGGAGGGCAAGGCGAGCAGTACTTC. The full variable domain, rest sourced from reference TRBV30 and TRBJ2-7, is SQTIHQWPATLVQPVGSPLSLECTVEGTSNPNLYWYRQAAGRGLQLLFYSVGIGQISSEVPQNLSASRPQDRQFILSSKKLLLSDSGFYLCAWRLAGGQGEQYFGPGTRLTVT.

The chain couples TRBV30 to TRBJ2-7; tentatively, D is TRBD1 (6 bases). The germline gives CDR1 GTSNPN, CDR2 SVGIG (reference sequence). The CDR3 is 12 residues long. The V end lost 4 bases, the J end lost 5 bases, and 12 bases lay between the germline ends. In nucleotides, the CDR3 is TGTGCCTGGACTAGGGGGTGGAACGAGCAGTACTTC. Translating it yields CAWTRGWNEQYF.

The V and J genes are TRBV7-6 and TRBJ2-1; D is perhaps TRBD2 (5 bases). The ends were cut back, 1 base at V and 9 bases at J, with 10 bases in the middle. This CDR3 is 13 amino acids long. Germline V lookup: CDR1 SGHVS, CDR2 FNYEAQ. CDR3 nucleotides: TGTGCCAGCAGCTTAGAAACTAGGAGTGAGCAGTTCTTC. It translates to CASSLETRSEQFF. Complete variable domain (other parts from reference TRBV7-6 and TRBJ2-1): GAGVSQSPRYKVTKRGQDVALRCDPISGHVSLYWYRQALGQGPEFLTYFNYEAQQDKSGLPNDRFSAERPEGSISTLTIQRTEQRDSAMYRCASSLETRSEQFFGPGTRLTVL.

V and J are TRBV7-9 and TRBJ2-1; 7 nucleotides align to TRBD2. Unmatched junction bases numbered 10, after V lost 1 base and J lost 4 bases. This CDR3 contains 17 residues. Germline CDR1 reads SEHNR; CDR2 reads FQNEAQ (reference sequence). The CDR3 nucleotides read TGTGCCAGCAGCTTAGAATCTACGTGGGAGGGTTACAATGAGCAGTTCTTC. As protein: CASSLESTWEGYNEQFF. Drawing the rest from reference TRBV7-9 and TRBJ2-1, the complete variable domain is DTGVSQNPRHKITKRGQNVTFRCDPISEHNRLYWYRQTLGQGPEFLTYFQNEAQLEKSRLLSDRFSAERPKGSFSTLEIQRTEQGDSAMYLCASSLESTWEGYNEQFFGPGTRLTVL.

This sequence joins TRBV5-1 and TRBJ2-1; 7 bases line up with TRBD2. The V and J ends lost 0 bases and 4 bases, in that order; junction bases with no gene match: 7. The CDR3 consists of 16 residues. Germline V gives CDR1 SGHRS, CDR2 YFSETQ. The CDR3 bases are TGCGCCAGCAGCTTGGAAAGCGGGATGGGGTACAATGAGCAGTTCTTC. It codes for CASSLESGMGYNEQFF.

The V gene is TRBV10-3, the J gene TRBJ2-4; 12 bases are a match to TRBD2. The CDR3 loop spans 15 amino acids. Germline lookup yields CDR1 ENHRY and CDR2 SYGVKD. Losses at the gene ends were 2 bases for V and 10 bases for J; bases not matched to a gene: 6. CDR3: CAISETSGRKGIQYF. The CDR3 nucleotides are TGTGCCATCAGTGAGACTAGCGGGAGGAAGGGGATTCAGTACTTC.